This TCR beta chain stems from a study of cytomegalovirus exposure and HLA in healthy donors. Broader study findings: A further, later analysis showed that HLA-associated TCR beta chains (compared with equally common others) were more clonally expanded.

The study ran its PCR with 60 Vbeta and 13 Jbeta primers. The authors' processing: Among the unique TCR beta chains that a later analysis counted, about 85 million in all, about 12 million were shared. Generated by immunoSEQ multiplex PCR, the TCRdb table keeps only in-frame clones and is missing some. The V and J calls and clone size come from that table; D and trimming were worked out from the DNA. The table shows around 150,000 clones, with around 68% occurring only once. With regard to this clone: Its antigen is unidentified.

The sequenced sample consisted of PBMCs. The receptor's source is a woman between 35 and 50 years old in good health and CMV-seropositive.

CDR3 protein: CASSPGQISIITHEYTGELFF. For the CDR3, the DNA is TGTGCCAGCAGTCCAGGACAGATCAGCATCATCACCCACGAGTACACCGGGGAGCTGTTTTTT. The V call is TRBV28, the J call TRBJ2-2, with D possibly TRBD1 on 6 matching bases. Germline V gene lookup returns CDR1 MDHEN and CDR2 SYDVKM. Trimming pared 5 bases from V and 3 bases from J, leaving 31 bases between. This CDR3 contains 21 residues.